This TCR beta chain was found in a study of identical twins (dated by TCRdb to about 2016). Regarding the study in general: The study deep-sequenced TCR alpha and beta repertoires from monozygotic twins, unrelated adults of various ages and cord blood to test whether fetal clonotypes persist. To rule out contamination, the twin experiments were replicated at different times with different library preparation protocols.

Library method: 5' RACE. Sequenced using an Illumina HiSeq 2000. A universal primer binding site was introduced by template switching, and a unique molecular identifier was present in the final cDNA, enabling accurate counting of TCR cDNA molecules. Specific primers in the conserved constant-segment region were used to synthesize first-strand cDNA for the TCR alpha and beta chains. To control for contamination, each cDNA library was double barcoded with a SMART-Mk sample barcode plus Illumina barcodes. TruSeq adapter sequences, together with Illumina sample barcodes, were added in two successive PCR steps. Sequencing of the TCR alpha and beta cDNA libraries was done on the Illumina HiSeq platform using custom primers. On the study's bioinformatics: MiGEC processed the raw reads to extract unique molecular identifiers, while MiXCR was used to determine the CDR3 positions. Recombination models were inferred per individual with the repgenHMM and IGoR tools using an EM algorithm. Shared clonotype analysis was performed with the tcR package in R, normalizing sharing by the product of cloneset sizes. Out-of-frame nonproductive sequences were analyzed to study raw recombination free of thymic and clonal selection effects. TCRdb cleaned the public reads at Q25 with fastp, built clones with MiXCR and kept in-frame beta chains. When rows share a CDR3 protein, they turn into one entry using the most common DNA and genes. The V and J calls were not made by the authors but by TCRdb's processing. In this sample the table shows hundreds of thousands of distinct CDR3 sequences, around 6.1% of which occur a single time. The ten biggest clones cover 1.5% to 2% of the sample.

The study at large found these results: Because the same donors could not be followed over many years, conclusions were based on cross-sectional statistical analysis. A weaker excess of twin sharing was found in beta out-of-frame sequences because the signal-to-noise ratio was lowered by fewer shared sequences. Compared with coincidental sharing between unrelated individuals, an excess of low generation-probability sequences was observed among out-of-frame TCR alpha sequences shared between twins. Out-of-frame TCR alpha sharing in monozygotic twins was systematically underestimated by recombination models, whereas sharing between unrelated individuals was in agreement with the recombination models. Fewer insertions were carried by abundant cord blood beta clonotypes, a similar but weaker trend appeared in young adult naive repertoires, and no such trend appeared in memory repertoires. Invariant T cells such as MAIT and iNKT could partly confound zero-insertion analyses, though diverse VJ usage argued against this for most clonotypes.

All donors were healthy Caucasians. Three unrelated non-twin adults were additionally sequenced: a male aged 18 to 29, a male aged 50 to 59 and a female aged 50 to 59. Miltenyi CD45RO+ enrichment and human naive T-cell isolation kits were used to isolate memory (CD45RO+) and naive T cells from PBMC. From the germline V gene, CDR1 is SGHRS and CDR2 is YFSETQ. From cysteine to valine, the CDR3 is 13 amino acids long. Only the CDR3 region is kept as DNA, spanning 39 bases read in frame from base 1. Between the V and J ends, shortened by 0 bases and 3 bases respectively, the junction contains 7 bases. This clonotype was seen many times. The antigen it binds to is not known. No much larger clone is present one base from it, and per-base qualities are unavailable.

Sequenced input: naive T cells sorted from blood. The cell subset or site label, as the study defines it: cells isolated with a human naive T-cell isolation kit. This receptor was taken from a man aged 18 to 30 in good health. The receptor chain draws on TRBV5-1 and TRBJ2-7, with the D gene not confidently named. The sequence in DNA is TGCGCCAGCAGCTTGGAGGGCAGCTACGAGCAGTACGTC. It translates to CASSLEGSYEQYV.